This paragraph covers one TCR beta chain sequence. Its antigen remains unknown. This specimen belongs to a study of T cell responses to AZD1222 COVID-19 vaccine. In the study overall: Pooling covered second doses at about 4 or about 12 weeks. Overall study findings and caveats: Close to half of spike-specific TCRs reportedly recognize unmutated variant regions. White British donors predominated, females outnumbered males, and clonal diversity was possibly underestimated. After the peak T cell response, and only then, were repertoires sampled.

In germline, CDR1 is KGHSH, CDR2 LQKENI. CDR3 size: 14 residues. V lost 0 bases, J lost 7 bases, and 3 bases stayed unmatched. Generated by immunoSEQ multiplex PCR, the TCRdb table keeps only in-frame clones and is missing some. The table shows tens of thousands of clones, with about 80% occurring only once. This clonotype was sampled from an adult in good health. V usage is TRBV18 and J usage is TRBJ2-4, with 7 bases matching TRBD1. Material: peripheral blood, obtained on day 0 of AZD1222 vaccination. CDR3 bases: TGTGCCAGCTCACCACCGGGGACAGCGAACATTCAGTACTTC. Protein product: CASSPPGTANIQYF.